One and the same sample provided the 25 T cell receptor beta chains below, sequenced in a study of shared clonotypes between healthy human individuals. Sequenced by immunoSEQ multiplex PCR; TCRdb stores in-frame clones only, minus some. Of some 2.1 million clones listed, over 85% are singletons. What was sequenced was naive CD4+ T cells sorted from blood. Subset noted: CD45RA+ positively selected. The receptor source for this set is a man between 18 and 35 years old in good health.

The chain has TRBV5-8 and TRBJ2-7, with 8 bases that match TRBD1. V shed 5 bases, J shed 5 bases, and the junction held 9 bases outside the gene matches. The CDR3 is 14 residues long. Germline loops: CDR1 SGHTS, CDR2 YDEGEE. CDR3 region: CASRAGGIVNEQYF. The CDR3 DNA reads as TGTGCCAGCAGGGCAGGGGGCATCGTAAACGAGCAGTACTTC.

This chain joins TRBV5-1 and TRBJ2-4, with D hard to call. The CDR3 length is 17 residues. The V and J ends lost 0 bases and 2 bases respectively, with 15 bases between them. The V gene's germline CDR1 is SGHRS and CDR2 YFSETQ. CDR3 region: CASSLDLRGRTKNIQYF. CDR3 in DNA: TGCGCCAGCAGCTTGGACTTACGAGGCAGAACCAAAAACATTCAGTACTTC.

The rearrangement uses TRBV28 and TRBJ2-2, with TRBD1 matching over 9 bases. Germline V CDR1 and CDR2: MDHEN, SYDVKM. V lost 3 bases, J lost 8 bases, and 7 bases stayed unmatched. The CDR3 has 15 amino acids. The CDR3 sequence is CASSFPDRGTGELFF. CDR3 sequence (DNA): TGTGCCAGCAGTTTCCCAGACAGGGGGACAGGGGAGCTGTTTTTT.

The chain links TRBV11-3 to TRBJ2-1; no reliable D call. The CDR3 runs to 16 residues. Trimming removed 8 bases at V and 5 bases at J, with 22 bases between. Germline assignment: CDR1 SGHNT and CDR2 YENEEA. This CDR3 is CASAHRRTPADNEQFF. The CDR3 DNA reads TGTGCCAGCGCGCATAGGCGGACCCCGGCGGACAATGAGCAGTTCTTC.

The rearrangement joins TRBV21-1 to TRBJ2-5; TRBD1 is the table's D call and was not checked against the DNA. TRBV21-1 is listed as a pseudogene. The CDR3 is 14 amino acids. Written as DNA, the CDR3 is TGTGCCCGAGACACCGGACAGGGGCGGAAGACCCAGTACTTC. Encoded protein: CARDTGQGRKTQYF.

This chain uses TRBV7-2 with TRBJ2-1, with D unclear. Trimming cost V 1 base and J 12 bases, with 10 bases left between them. The CDR3 length is 12 residues. Per the germline V gene, CDR1 is SGHTA and CDR2 is FQGNSA. CDR3 loop: CASSLGVLSQFF. The CDR3 nucleotides are TGTGCCAGCAGCTTAGGGGTGTTATCGCAGTTCTTC.

V gene TRBV4-3 combines with J gene TRBJ2-7; the D is unclear. V lost 3 bases and J 0 bases, leaving 12 bases between the germline ends. Looked up from germline, CDR1 is LGHNA and CDR2 is YSLEER. The CDR3 has 15 residues. The CDR3 DNA reads as TGCGCCAGCAGCCACCTTAGCTCAGGCTCCTACGAGCAGTACTTC. It specifies CASSHLSSGSYEQYF.

The rearrangement links TRBV27 to TRBJ2-7; 7 bases align to TRBD2. This CDR3 spans 14 amino acids. V dropped 3 bases and J dropped 6; count of bases not matched to a gene: 8. Germline CDR1 MNHEY, CDR2 SMNVEV (reference sequence). The CDR3 nucleotides are TGTGCCAGCAGTTTTCGAGGGAGGGTCCTCGAGCAGTACTTC. As protein: CASSFRGRVLEQYF.

The gene calls are TRBV6-6 and TRBJ2-3; possible D gene TRBD1, 7 bases. Trimming stripped 7 bases from V and 1 base from J, with 9 bases between. The CDR3 consists of 13 residues. Germline CDR1 and CDR2: MNHNY and SVGAGI (reference sequence). For the CDR3, the DNA is TGTGCCAGCACCAGGGGGGGCACAGATACGCAGTATTTT. As protein: CASTRGGTDTQYF.

This clone showed up just once. The chain links TRBV5-1 to TRBJ2-3; TRBD2 aligns across 7 bases. V gave up 4 bases and J gave up 2 bases; unmatched junction bases: 7. The CDR3 consists of 15 residues. CDR1 SGHRS and CDR2 YFSETQ come from the germline V gene. The CDR3 DNA reads as TGCGCCAGCAGCGGCGGGGGAGGGCCCACAGATACGCAGTATTTT. Translated: CASSGGGGPTDTQYF. The full variable domain, in which reference TRBV5-1 and TRBJ2-3 provide the parts outside the CDR3, is KAGVTQTPRYLIKTRGQQVTLSCSPISGHRSVSWYQQTPGQGLQFLFEYFSETQRNKGNFPGRFSGRQFSNSRSEMNVSTLELGDSALYLCASSGGGGPTDTQYFGPGTRLTVL.

This sequence joins TRBV2 and TRBJ1-2; D is ambiguous. The CDR3 sequence is 12 residues long. The germline gives CDR1 SNHLY, CDR2 FYNNEI. The V gene lost 3 bases and the J gene lost 4 bases, with 6 bases spanning the gap. The CDR3 DNA follows: TGTGCCAGCAGTGAGGACGCCTATGGCTACACCTTC. Translation gives CASSEDAYGYTF.

The chain uses TRBV29-1 and TRBJ2-2, with 12 bases fitting TRBD1. Germline V gene lookup returns CDR1 SQVTM and CDR2 ANQGSEA. This CDR3 has 15 amino acids. The ends lost 7 bases at V and 7 bases at J; junction bases unmatched: 10. The CDR3 nucleotides are TGCAGCGCCCTCCGGGGACAGGGGGCAGGCGGGGAGCTGTTTTTT. It codes for CSALRGQGAGGELFF.

In DNA, the CDR3 is TGTGCCAGCAGCGTAGCAGTCGGACAGGGTACTAGCACAGATACGCAGTATTTT. Amino acids: CASSVAVGQGTSTDTQYF. This chain connects TRBV9 to TRBJ2-3, with 8 bases matching TRBD1. V gave up 0 bases and J gave up 0 bases; unmatched junction bases: 9. Germline V gives CDR1 SGDLS, CDR2 YYNGEE. The CDR3 consists of 18 residues.

The V gene is TRBV25-1, the J gene TRBJ2-7, with a tentative D call TRBD2 (6 bases). The CDR3 is made up of 14 amino acids. In germline, CDR1 is MGHDK, CDR2 SYGVNS. V was pared by 3 bases and J by 3 bases, with 12 bases between. As DNA, the CDR3 is TGTGCCAGCAGTGACCCCGGGAGTAACTACGAGCAGTACTTC. Protein product: CASSDPGSNYEQYF.

As for this clone: The same CDR3 is also encoded by other DNA sequences in this sample. This rearrangement joins TRBV6-5 to TRBJ2-5; no definite D call. The CDR3 is 11 residues long. Germline values: CDR1 MNHEY, CDR2 SVGAGI. With 5 bases removed from V and 4 bases from J, the gap between germline ends came to 5 bases. The chain's CDR3 is CASSSAETQYF. The CDR3 region has the DNA TGTGCCAGCAGTAGCGCAGAGACCCAGTACTTC.

The rearrangement uses TRBV28 and TRBJ2-2; D is possibly TRBD2 (7 bases). Trimming stripped 6 bases from V and 1 base from J, with 12 bases between. Germline V gene lookup returns CDR1 MDHEN and CDR2 SYDVKM. This CDR3 has 15 residues. The CDR3, as DNA: TGTGCCAGCAGAGGGGGGGCTCAGAACACCGGGGAGCTGTTTTTT. This gives the protein CASRGGAQNTGELFF.

The V call is TRBV27, the J call TRBJ2-5; D call uncertain. Trimming left V 3 bases short and J 0 bases short, with 8 bases between. CDR1 MNHEY and CDR2 SMNVEV come from the germline V gene (reference sequence). The CDR3 extends over 14 amino acids. The CDR3: CASSFWPNQETQYF. The CDR3 DNA reads as TGTGCCAGCAGTTTTTGGCCAAACCAAGAGACCCAGTACTTC.

The chain joins TRBV2 to TRBJ1-5; 7 bases are shared with TRBD1. This CDR3 is 15 amino acids long. Germline CDR1 SNHLY, CDR2 FYNNEI. Germline trimming cut 6 bases from V and 3 bases from J; bases unmatched to any gene: 8. CDR3 amino acids: CASSPGGTVNQPQHF. The CDR3 DNA is TGTGCCAGCAGCCCTGGGGGGACAGTCAATCAGCCCCAGCATTTT.

The chain employs TRBV5-6 and TRBJ2-3; 8 nucleotides match TRBD2. The V gene's germline CDR1 is SGHDT and CDR2 YYEEEE. CDR3 length equals 13 residues. V lost 5 bases and J lost 7; bases outside the gene matches: 6. The CDR3 loop is CASREHSGNTQYF. CDR3 in DNA: TGTGCCAGCAGGGAACATAGCGGGAATACGCAGTATTTT.

The chain carries TRBV9 and TRBJ2-4; the D call may be TRBD1 or TRBD2 (5 bases each). Germline assignment: CDR1 SGDLS and CDR2 YYNGEE. Trimming took off 3 bases at V and 0 bases at J, with 16 bases between the two ends. This CDR3 is built from 17 residues. The CDR3: CASSAGLWDLAKNIQYF. The DNA for the CDR3 is TGTGCCAGCAGCGCAGGGTTGTGGGACCTAGCCAAAAACATTCAGTACTTC.

The V gene is TRBV28, the J gene TRBJ1-4; D is unresolved. CDR3 length: 12 amino acids. The V gene's germline CDR1 is MDHEN and CDR2 SYDVKM. Trimming stripped 8 bases from V and 6 bases from J, with 10 bases between. CDR3 DNA: TGTGCCAGCGACGCCCGGGATGAAAAACTGTTTTTT. This sequence encodes CASDARDEKLFF.

V and J are TRBV5-4 and TRBJ2-5; 8 bases map to TRBD2. There are 15 residues in the CDR3. The V and J ends lost 0 bases and 2 bases, in that order; junction bases with no gene match: 3. Looked up from germline, CDR1 is SGHNT and CDR2 is YYREEE (reference sequence). The CDR3 DNA is TGTGCCAGCAGCTTGGTAGCGGGAAGACAAGAGACCCAGTACTTC. Translated, it gives CASSLVAGRQETQYF.

The chain has TRBV11-3 and TRBJ2-5; the D gene is possibly TRBD1 (6 bases). Germline V lookup: CDR1 SGHNT, CDR2 YENEEA. Trimming shortened V by 1 base and J by 1 base, and 10 bases separated the two germline ends. The CDR3 loop spans 15 amino acids. The CDR3 protein is CASSLGQALQETQYF. The CDR3 DNA reads as TGTGCCAGCAGCTTAGGACAGGCGCTCCAAGAGACCCAGTACTTC.

The chain is built from TRBV4-3 and TRBJ2-7, with D uncertain. The V end lost 0 bases, the J end lost 3 bases, and 12 bases lay between the germline ends. The CDR3 runs 15 residues. The germline gives CDR1 LGHNA, CDR2 YSLEER. This CDR3 reads CASSQDKGVGYEQYF. The CDR3 nucleotides are TGCGCCAGCAGCCAAGATAAAGGAGTGGGCTACGAGCAGTACTTC.

This chain uses TRBV7-2 with TRBJ2-1; weak D call: TRBD1 (6 bases). The V gene lost 4 bases and the J gene lost 7 bases, with 17 bases spanning the gap. Germline lookup yields CDR1 SGHTA and CDR2 FQGNSA. The CDR3 runs to 15 residues. The DNA of the CDR3 is TGTGCCAGCAGCTACGGAAAGACAGGAACGAATGAGCAGTTCTTC. This translates into CASSYGKTGTNEQFF.